This T cell receptor (beta chain) was documented in a study of immune heterogeneity within non-small cell lung tumors. Amplification of TCR beta CDR3 was performed by multiplex PCR with 32 V and 13 J primers. Via MiXCR, TCRdb re-called the multiplex PCR reads, giving one row per CDR3 protein. Of around 11,000 distinct CDR3 sequences detected, about 20% appear once; the ten largest clones hold under 4%. The CDR3 runs 16 residues. The germline CDR1 and CDR2 sequences are MNHEY and SVGEGT. J was trimmed by 5 bases and V by 6 bases; bases with no gene match: 10. Per sample, roughly 600 ng of bulk tumor genomic DNA was the template used. Several spatially distant biopsies were obtained per primary tumor intraoperatively. Before undergoing curative surgery, patients had newly diagnosed non-small cell lung cancer that was untreated.

V and J are TRBV6-2 or TRBV6-3 and TRBJ2-2, with 9 bases matching TRBD2. This TCR was sampled from a man between 60 and 75 years old with non-small cell lung cancer. Sequenced sample: lung tumor tissue. CDR3 loop: CASSHPASGTTGELFF. CDR3 nucleotides: TGTGCCAGCAGCCACCCCGCTAGCGGGACTACCGGGGAGCTGTTTTTT.